This T cell receptor beta chain was found in a study of regulatory T cells in long-lasting Graves disease. Study-level information: Persistence in Graves' disease denoted antithyroid drug use beyond 5 years alongside positive TSH receptor antibodies. Study conclusions and caveats: Newly diagnosed Graves' patients exceeded persistent ones in TCR diversity. Favored gene segments in persistent disease were TRBV28, TRBJ1-2 and TRBJ2-5.

The authors built TCR beta libraries using iRepertoire HTBI primers and Arm-PCR of CDR3 regions. TCRdb fed the multiplex PCR reads into MiXCR, producing one record per CDR3 protein. This table holds about 290,000 distinct CDR3 sequences, around 21% found once. CDR1 SGDLS and CDR2 YYNGEE come from the germline V gene. V lost 0 bases to trimming and J lost 3 bases, with 9 bases between them. This CDR3 comprises 14 residues. The time point: persistent/refractory GD, antithyroid drugs over 5 years with positive TRAb. The TCR library was made from RNA that had been extracted from PBMCs in TRIzol. As concerns this clonotype: Its antigen is as yet unknown.

The V call is TRBV9, the J call TRBJ1-2; D remains unclear. This clonotype was sampled from a female donor with Graves disease. Material: peripheral blood mononuclear cells (PBMCs), obtained when the disease was refractory, from a patient treated with antithyroid drugs. In DNA form, the CDR3 reads TGTGCCAGCAGCGTAGAGGAGGGCCACTATGGCTACACCTTC. Translation: CASSVEEGHYGYTF.